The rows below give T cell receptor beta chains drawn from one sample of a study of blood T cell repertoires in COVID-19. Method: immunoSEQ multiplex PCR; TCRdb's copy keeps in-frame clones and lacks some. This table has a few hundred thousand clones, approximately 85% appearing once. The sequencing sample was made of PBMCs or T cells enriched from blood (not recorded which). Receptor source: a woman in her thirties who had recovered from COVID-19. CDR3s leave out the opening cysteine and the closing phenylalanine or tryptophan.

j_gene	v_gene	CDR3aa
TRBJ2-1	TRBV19	ASQRAPTLEQF
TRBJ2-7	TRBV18	ASSPPNLQGVSSYEQY
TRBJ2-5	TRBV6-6	ASSTAGTNPRETQY
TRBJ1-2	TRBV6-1	ASSEEREVYYGYT
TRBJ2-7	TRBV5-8	ASSLPLSPPNYYEQY
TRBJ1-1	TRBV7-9	ASSQRSAWAGATEAF
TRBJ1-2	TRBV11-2	ASSTSPDRYGYT
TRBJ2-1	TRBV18	ASSSWFASGDQNEQF
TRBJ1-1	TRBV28	ASQGEGWTEAF
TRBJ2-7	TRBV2	ASSPSSYEQY
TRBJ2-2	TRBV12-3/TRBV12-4	ASSLEPGELF
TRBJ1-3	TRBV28	ASSLRVGGADSGNTIY
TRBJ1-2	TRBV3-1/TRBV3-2	ASSQGPGQGPGYT
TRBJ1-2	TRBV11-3	ASSPYLGGYHYGYT
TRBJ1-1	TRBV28	ASTDIGGNTEAF
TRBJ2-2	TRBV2	ASSDRGYGSGELF
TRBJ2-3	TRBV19	ASSRPPDTQY